The entry below gives a single TCR beta chain sequence along with its context. The data were produced by immunoSEQ multiplex PCR, yet TCRdb's version contains in-frame clones alone and is incomplete. The profile shows 2 million to 2.5 million clones, more than 90% of them singletons. This CDR3 is built from 14 residues. Germline loops: CDR1 ENHRY, CDR2 SYGVKD. The ends lost 2 bases at V and 4 bases at J; junction bases unmatched: 3. The entry originates in a study of shared clonotypes between healthy human individuals. This chain joins TRBV10-3 and TRBJ1-1; 8 nucleotides match TRBD1. The receptor's source is a young man in good health. Sequenced material: naive CD4+ T cells sorted from blood. Subset noted: CD45RA+ positively selected. For the CDR3, the DNA is TGTGCCATCAGTGAGACAGGGGGGACCACTGAAGCTTTCTTT. Protein: CAISETGGTTEAFF.